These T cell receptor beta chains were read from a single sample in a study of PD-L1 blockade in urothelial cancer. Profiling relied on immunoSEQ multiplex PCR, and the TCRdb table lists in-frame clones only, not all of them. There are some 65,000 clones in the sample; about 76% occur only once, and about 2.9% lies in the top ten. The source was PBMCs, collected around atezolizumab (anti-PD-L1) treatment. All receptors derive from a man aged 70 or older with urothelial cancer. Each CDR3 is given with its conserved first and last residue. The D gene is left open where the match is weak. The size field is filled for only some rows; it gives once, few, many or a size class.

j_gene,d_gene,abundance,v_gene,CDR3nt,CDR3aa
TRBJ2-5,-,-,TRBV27,TGTGCCAGCAGTTTATTTGGGAGTGGGGAGACCCAGTACTTC,CASSLFGSGETQYF
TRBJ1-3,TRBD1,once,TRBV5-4,TGTGCCAGCAGCTTGGACCTGACAGGGTCCGTCTCTGGAAACACCATATATTTT,CASSLDLTGSVSGNTIYF
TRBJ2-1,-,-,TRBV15,TGTGCCACCAGCAGAGCAGGAGGTCGCGGCGATGAGCAGTTCTTC,CATSRAGGRGDEQFF
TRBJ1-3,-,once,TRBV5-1,TGCGCCAGCAGCCCCTCGGGGGGAAACACCATATATTTT,CASSPSGGNTIYF
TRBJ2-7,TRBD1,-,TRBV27,TGTGCCAGCAGCGACAGGGCCTACGAGCAGTACTTC,CASSDRAYEQYF
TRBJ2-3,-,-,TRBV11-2,TGTGCCAGCAGCCGGTCTGGCACAGATACGCAGTATTTT,CASSRSGTDTQYF
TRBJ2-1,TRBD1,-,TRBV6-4,TGTGCCAGCAGGTCCCCGGACAGGGCCTACAATGAGCAGTTCTTC,CASRSPDRAYNEQFF
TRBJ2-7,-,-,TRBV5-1,TGCGCCAGCAGCTTGACAGGGAGCCTCGACTACGAGCAGTACTTC,CASSLTGSLDYEQYF
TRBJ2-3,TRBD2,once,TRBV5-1,TGCGCCAGCAGCCCTAGCGGGAGTGGTGCAGATACGCAGTATTTT,CASSPSGSGADTQYF
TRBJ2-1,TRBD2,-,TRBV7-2,TGTGCCAGCATCCTTCCGGGACTAGCGGGAATCGATGAGCAGTTCTTC,CASILPGLAGIDEQFF
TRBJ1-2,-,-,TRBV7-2,TGTGCCAGCAGCTTAGGCGGATCCTCATTATATGGCTACACCTTC,CASSLGGSSLYGYTF
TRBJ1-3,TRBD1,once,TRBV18,TGTGCCAGCTCACCCGGGACAGGGGGCTTTGGAAACACCATATATTTT,CASSPGTGGFGNTIYF
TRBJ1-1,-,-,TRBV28,TGTGCCAGCAGTACGAATCTCCACAGAGCCACTGAAGCTTTCTTT,CASSTNLHRATEAFF
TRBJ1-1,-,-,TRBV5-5,TGTGCCAGCCGTGGTAGAGTTCTCACTGAAGCTTTCTTT,CASRGRVLTEAFF
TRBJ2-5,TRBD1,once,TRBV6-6,TGTGCCAGCAGTTCTTCCGGGACAGGGGGAGGAGAGACCCAGTACTTC,CASSSSGTGGGETQYF
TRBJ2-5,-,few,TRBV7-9,TGTGCCAGCAGCCCATTCGGGGGTCCCGAGACCCAGTACTTC,CASSPFGGPETQYF
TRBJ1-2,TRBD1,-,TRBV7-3,TGTGCCAGCAGCTCTAAGACAGGGCCTCTTGGCTACACCTTC,CASSSKTGPLGYTF
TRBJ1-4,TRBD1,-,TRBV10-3,TGTGCCATCAGGGATGGACAGGGACGCAATGAAAAACTGTTTTTT,CAIRDGQGRNEKLFF
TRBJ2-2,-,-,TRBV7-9,TGTGCCAGCAGCCTAGGACAGTCCCCCCTAATAGCCGGGGAGCTGTTTTTT,CASSLGQSPLIAGELFF
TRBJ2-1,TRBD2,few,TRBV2,TGTGCCAGCAGTCAAGGACTAGCGGACTACAATGAGCAGTTCTTC,CASSQGLADYNEQFF
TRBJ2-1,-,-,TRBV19,TGTGCCAGTAGGCCCTCAGGGAATCCCCAGCAGTTCTTC,CASRPSGNPQQFF
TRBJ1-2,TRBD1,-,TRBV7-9,TGTGCCAGCAGCTTAGCGCTAGGGACAGCTTCTGGCTACACCTTC,CASSLALGTASGYTF
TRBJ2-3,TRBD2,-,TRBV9,TGTGCCAGCAGCGTAGGACTAGCCGCAGATACGCAGTATTTT,CASSVGLAADTQYF
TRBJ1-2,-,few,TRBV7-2,TGTGCCAGCAGCTTAGGGTCCAGGGTGATTTATCGGGATGGCTACACCTTC,CASSLGSRVIYRDGYTF
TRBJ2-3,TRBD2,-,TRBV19,TGTGCCAGTAGTGTAACCGGGACTAGCGGGGCTGATACGCAGTATTTT,CASSVTGTSGADTQYF
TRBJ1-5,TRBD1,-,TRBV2,TGTGCCAGCAGCGCAGGGGGCCGGCAGCCCCAGCATTTT,CASSAGGRQPQHF
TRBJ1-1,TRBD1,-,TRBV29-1,TGCAGCGTTGGGGACAGGGAAGGGGCTGAAGCTTTCTTT,CSVGDREGAEAFF
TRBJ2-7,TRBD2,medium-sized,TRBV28,TGTGCCAGCAGACCGGCGGGACTAGGCTACGAGCAGTACTTC,CASRPAGLGYEQYF
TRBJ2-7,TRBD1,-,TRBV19,TGTGCCAGTGGGACAGGGCTACTCTACGAGCAGTACTTC,CASGTGLLYEQYF
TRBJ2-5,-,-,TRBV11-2,TGTGCCAGCAGCTTAGAACGGGTTGCAGAGACCCAGTACTTC,CASSLERVAETQYF
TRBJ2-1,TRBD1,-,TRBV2,TGTGCCAGCAAAGGGACAGTCCGTCTGGTCAATGAGCAGTTCTTC,CASKGTVRLVNEQFF
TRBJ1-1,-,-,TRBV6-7,TGTGCCAGCAGTTACTCGTACAGACCGAACACTGAAGCTTTCTTT,CASSYSYRPNTEAFF
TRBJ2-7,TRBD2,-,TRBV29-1,TGCAGCGTTAAGGGGACTAGCGGGAATCTTTACTACGAGCAGTACTTC,CSVKGTSGNLYYEQYF